The 5 T cell receptor beta chains below come from one sample, sequenced in a study of CD8 T cells in ankylosing spondylitis. The antigens of these receptors remain unknown. TCRdb independently ran MiXCR on the 5' RACE reads; one entry per CDR3 protein. This repertoire shows about 800,000 distinct CDR3 sequences, 12% found once; its top ten account for 0.51%. Study-wide points: Fewer than 10 highly homologous variants made up a TCR beta motif that seemed to typify ankylosing spondylitis blood.

The sequencing sample was made of blood, either unsorted or a sorted T cell fraction (not recorded which). The receptors stem from a male donor with ankylosing spondylitis.

There are a few counts of this clonotype. The V call is TRBV29-1, the J call TRBJ1-1, with a weak D call TRBD1 (5 bases). There are 12 residues in the CDR3. The ends were cut back, 4 bases at V and 5 bases at J, with 11 bases in the middle. Germline V gives CDR1 SQVTM, CDR2 ANQGSEA. CDR3 DNA: TGCAGCGTTGCAGGGAAGAGGACTGAAGCTTTCTTT. This translates into CSVAGKRTEAFF.

This chain links TRBV20-1 with TRBJ1-1, with D unclear. CDR1 and CDR2 (germline): DFQATT, SNEGSKA (reference sequence). The CDR3 covers 11 residues. Trimming removed 6 bases from V and 9 bases from J, with 14 bases in between. In DNA form, the CDR3 reads TGCAGTGCCCCGGGCCGGGTGCAAGCTTTCTTT. Its protein is CSAPGRVQAFF.

CDR3 residues: CASSAGQQVYSPLHF. In DNA, the CDR3 is TGCGCCAGCAGCGCCGGACAGCAGGTCTATTCACCCCTCCACTTT. The chain employs TRBV5-1 and TRBJ1-6; TRBD1 is a possible D gene (6 bases). Per germline, CDR1 SGHRS and CDR2 YFSETQ. The CDR3 length is 15 residues. Trimming left V 4 bases short and J 8 bases short, with 16 bases between.

The chain employs TRBV15 and TRBJ1-5; weak D call: TRBD1 (5 bases). The length of the CDR3 is 16 residues. V dropped 4 bases and J dropped 6 bases, with 19 bases sitting between them. Germline CDR1 reads LNHNV; CDR2 reads YYDKDF (reference sequence). Written as DNA, the CDR3 is TGTGCCACCAGCATTGAACCTCCAGGGCGCGGTCAGCCCCAGCATTTT. Its protein is CATSIEPPGRGQPQHF.

This clonotype came up many times. The rearrangement links TRBV7-2 to TRBJ2-5; the D gene is possibly TRBD2 (6 bases). This CDR3 comprises 13 residues. The V end lost 7 bases, the J end lost 4 bases, and 13 bases lay between the germline ends. Germline V CDR1 and CDR2: SGHTA, FQGNSA. The CDR3 coding sequence is TGTGCCAGCACCGGCGGGGTCAGAGAGACCCAGTACTTC. The encoded protein is CASTGGVRETQYF.